This TCR beta chain was documented in a study of cytomegalovirus exposure and HLA in healthy donors. The CDR3 length is 12 residues. Germline CDR1 SGDLS, CDR2 YYNGEE. Unmatched junction bases numbered 4, after V lost 3 bases and J lost 8 bases. The primer mix had 60 Vbeta and 13 Jbeta primers. TCRdb's copy holds only in-frame clones and misses some; the assay was immunoSEQ multiplex PCR. The sample includes hundreds of thousands of clones, under 80% of them seen just once. The V call is TRBV9, the J call TRBJ2-5; 7 positions match TRBD2. Sequenced sample: PBMCs. The TCR was taken from a female donor in good health and CMV-seronegative. CDR3 nucleotides: TGTGCCAGCAGCGCCCGGGGACTAACCCAGTACTTC. It encodes CASSARGLTQYF. The whole variable domain, filled in from reference TRBV9 and TRBJ2-5, reads DSGVTQTPKHLITATGQRVTLRCSPRSGDLSVYWYQQSLDQGLQFLIQYYNGEERAKGNILERFSAQQFPDLHSELNLSSLELGDSALYFCASSARGLTQYFGPGTRLLVL.